This T cell receptor (beta chain) was observed in a study of blood T cell repertoires in COVID-19. The CDR3 is made up of 14 amino acids. Germline CDR1 reads LNHDA; CDR2 reads SQIVND (reference sequence). The V end lost 6 bases, the J end lost 13 bases, and 19 bases lay between the germline ends. Residents of approximately 25 US areas, aged 18 to 89 years, made up the participants. Profiled with immunoSEQ multiplex PCR; TCRdb holds only in-frame clones, not every one. The data show 250,000 to 350,000 clones, with roughly nine tenths seen just once and around 20% held by the top ten. This sequence joins TRBV19 and TRBJ1-6; tentatively, D is TRBD1 (5 bases). The TCR originated in a woman aged 30 to 39 who had recovered from COVID-19. Sequencing was done on a sample of PBMCs or T cells enriched from blood (not recorded which). This chain's CDR3 is CASSPGRGGWPLHF. For the CDR3, the DNA is TGTGCCAGTAGCCCCGGGAGGGGAGGTTGGCCCCTCCACTTT.